What follows are 8 T cell receptor beta chains derived from one specimen sequenced in a study of OX40 agonist ivuxolimab in advanced cancers. Clones were read by immunoSEQ multiplex PCR, and TCRdb kept only the in-frame ones, dropping some. The sample yields almost 85,000 clones, about 86% seen once. Specimen: CD4+ or CD8+ T cells sorted from blood, collected in a trial of the OX40 agonist ivuxolimab. The receptor source for this set is an adult with an advanced solid tumor such as melanoma, head and neck, liver or kidney cancer.

The chain has TRBV9 and TRBJ1-6; D ambiguous. CDR1 and CDR2 (germline): SGDLS, YYNGEE. V was clipped by 0 bases and J by 8 bases, with 18 bases between them. The CDR3 covers 17 residues. CDR3 amino acids: CASSVASGGVLDSPLHF. CDR3 coding DNA: TGTGCCAGCAGCGTAGCCTCAGGAGGTGTATTGGATTCACCCCTCCACTTT.

The chain links TRBV7-9 to TRBJ1-1; D call uncertain. Germline V CDR1 and CDR2: SEHNR, FQNEAQ (reference sequence). With 1 base removed from V and 5 bases from J, the gap between germline ends came to 5 bases. CDR3 length: 12 residues. The CDR3 here is CASSLVATEAFF. The CDR3 DNA reads as TGTGCCAGCAGCTTAGTCGCAACTGAAGCTTTCTTT.

This clone was observed a single time. The V gene is TRBV5-6, the J gene TRBJ2-2, with D tentatively TRBD1 (5 bases). The CDR3 is made up of 16 amino acids. The germline V gene has CDR1 SGHDT and CDR2 YYEEEE. V dropped 6 bases and J dropped 2 bases, with 17 bases sitting between them. The chain's CDR3 is CASTFDRLINTGELFF. In DNA, the CDR3 is TGTGCCAGCACCTTCGACAGACTGATTAACACCGGGGAGCTGTTTTTT.

This clone was counted a single time. The chain links TRBV7-2 to TRBJ1-5; 9 bases are a match to TRBD1. CDR3 size: 15 residues. Germline V lookup: CDR1 SGHTA, CDR2 FQGNSA. V shed 5 bases, J shed 1 base, and the junction held 3 bases outside the gene matches. CDR3 nucleotides: TGTGCCAGCAGCCTACAGGGGGCGAGCAATCAGCCCCAGCATTTT. Residues: CASSLQGASNQPQHF.

This sequence joins TRBV18 and TRBJ1-2; D uncertain. Trimming stripped 4 bases from V and 7 bases from J, with 7 bases between. CDR3 length: 11 residues. Germline CDR1 and CDR2: KGHSH and LQKENI. The CDR3 reads CASSRSGGYTF. Written as DNA, the CDR3 is TGTGCCAGCTCACGATCAGGTGGCTACACCTTC.

The V and J genes are TRBV5-5 and TRBJ1-5; D is ambiguous. The CDR3 runs to 19 residues. Germline CDR1 reads SGHKS; CDR2 reads YYEKEE (reference sequence). Trimming removed 4 bases at V and 2 bases at J, with 25 bases between. CDR3 bases: TGTGCCAGCAGCCCCTTAAGGACCGATTTCCAGGAGGGCAATCAGCCCCAGCATTTT. Protein sequence: CASSPLRTDFQEGNQPQHF.

This clone has just one count. In nucleotides, the CDR3 is TGTGCCAGCAATCAGGCGTATGAAGCTTTCTTT. Amino acid sequence: CASNQAYEAFF. This chain joins TRBV28 and TRBJ1-1; D is unresolved. Trimming removed 7 bases at V and 7 bases at J, with 10 bases between. Germline V CDR1 and CDR2: MDHEN, SYDVKM. This CDR3 spans 11 amino acids.

This clone has just a few counts. The V and J genes are TRBV5-1 and TRBJ2-7; 7 bases match TRBD1. The germline V gene has CDR1 SGHRS and CDR2 YFSETQ. V shed 0 bases and J 5 bases; nucleotides not matched to a gene: 8. The CDR3 is 15 amino acids. CDR3 DNA sequence: TGCGCCAGCAGCTTGGAGGGCAGGGGGTCAGACGAGCAGTACTTC. Protein: CASSLEGRGSDEQYF.